This passage covers 21 T cell receptor beta chains from one sample sequenced in a study of T cell responses to AZD1222 COVID-19 vaccine. The repertoire was sequenced with immunoSEQ multiplex PCR; TCRdb's copy has only in-frame clones and lacks some. The sample carries approximately 300,000 clones, around 93% recorded once. The sample consisted of peripheral blood, taken 28 days after the second AZD1222 dose. The receptors originated from an adult who received the AZD1222 COVID-19 vaccine.

The V gene is TRBV18, the J gene TRBJ1-2; D possibly corresponds to TRBD1 (5 bases). The CDR3 consists of 15 residues. In germline, CDR1 is KGHSH, CDR2 LQKENI. V lost 3 bases and J 4 bases, leaving 15 bases between the germline ends. The CDR3 DNA reads TGTGCCAGCTCACCGGGGGAGCAGGCTATCTATGGCTACACCTTC. Its protein product is CASSPGEQAIYGYTF.

The chain recombines TRBV7-9 with TRBJ2-5; 11 bases map to TRBD1. Germline CDR1 and CDR2: SEHNR and FQNEAQ (reference sequence). The length of the CDR3 is 18 residues. V was clipped by 7 bases and J by 3 bases; unmatched bases: 16. The CDR3 spells CASIPLPGTGGAKETQYF. CDR3 nucleotide sequence: TGTGCCAGCATCCCACTACCCGGGACAGGGGGTGCGAAAGAGACCCAGTACTTC.

V usage is TRBV6-5 and J usage is TRBJ1-1; D not resolved. Deletions cut 6 bases from V and 0 bases from J, with 8 bases between. CDR3 length equals 13 residues. Per the germline V gene, CDR1 is MNHEY and CDR2 is SVGAGI. The CDR3 nucleotides are TGTGCCAGCAGGGAGGACCTGAACACTGAAGCTTTCTTT. This sequence encodes CASREDLNTEAFF.

The chain carries TRBV4-1 and TRBJ2-7; TRBD2 is a possible D gene (6 bases). Germline lookup yields CDR1 MGHRA and CDR2 YSYEKL. This CDR3 is 15 amino acids long. Trimming removed 1 base from V and 5 bases from J, with 15 bases in between. The DNA of the CDR3 is TGCGCCAGCAGCCAAGTTGTAGGGGACTCGCACGAGCAGTACTTC. Translated, it gives CASSQVVGDSHEQYF.

This chain links TRBV7-4 with TRBJ2-7; D is possibly TRBD2 (6 bases). The CDR3 runs to 16 residues. Deletions cut 0 bases from V and 0 bases from J, with 12 bases between. Germline V gene data show CDR1 as SGHVT and CDR2 as SQSDAQ. CDR3 amino acids: CASSLASGVHSYEQYF. The CDR3 bases are TGTGCCAGCAGCTTAGCTAGCGGAGTCCACTCCTACGAGCAGTACTTC.

The CDR3 DNA reads TGCGCCAGCAGCTTGGACGTTAGCACCTACGAGCAGTACTTC. Translating it yields CASSLDVSTYEQYF. V and J are TRBV5-1 and TRBJ2-7; D unresolved. V lost 0 bases and J 2 bases, leaving 9 bases between the germline ends. The CDR3 spans 14 residues. Germline V CDR1 and CDR2: SGHRS, YFSETQ.

The genes are TRBV5-4 and TRBJ2-7; the D gene is possibly TRBD2 (6 bases). The CDR3 is 16 residues long. V lost 4 bases and J lost 2, with 19 bases in between. Looked up from germline, CDR1 is SGHNT and CDR2 is YYREEE (reference sequence). The CDR3 loop is CASSPPGTQGTYEQYF. The DNA for the CDR3 is TGTGCCAGCAGCCCACCCGGGACTCAGGGCACCTACGAGCAGTACTTC.

The rearrangement uses TRBV7-4 and TRBJ1-6; the match to TRBD1 covers 8 bases. V shed 5 bases and J 13 bases; nucleotides not matched to a gene: 25. The CDR3 is 19 amino acids. The germline gives CDR1 SGHVT, CDR2 SQSDAQ. The chain's CDR3 is CASSHLNRGIRSGKSPLHF. CDR3 bases: TGTGCCAGCAGCCACCTTAACAGGGGGATAAGATCAGGGAAGAGTCCCCTCCACTTT.

This chain joins TRBV14 and TRBJ2-1; 7 bases are shared with TRBD1. Trimming cost V 4 bases and J 0 bases; bases outside gene matches: 3. CDR3 length: 15 residues. CDR1 and CDR2 from the germline V gene are SGHDN and FVKESK. Written as DNA, the CDR3 is TGTGCCAGCAGCCGACAGGGCTACTCCTACAATGAGCAGTTCTTC. Amino acid sequence: CASSRQGYSYNEQFF.

The J gene is TRBJ1-5, the V gene TRBV4-1; the D gene is possibly TRBD1 (6 bases). V gave up 5 bases and J gave up 8 bases, with 16 bases separating them. The germline V gene has CDR1 MGHRA and CDR2 YSYEKL. This CDR3 is built from 14 residues. The CDR3 DNA reads as TGCGCCAGCAGCTACTCGATACAGGGAAAGCCCCAGCATTTT. This translates into CASSYSIQGKPQHF.

The chain links TRBV13 to TRBJ1-1; no clear D. The CDR3 length is 15 residues. The germline CDR1 and CDR2 sequences are PRHDT and FYEKMQ (reference sequence). The V end was cut by 0 bases, the J end by 1 base, with 9 bases between. CDR3 amino acids: CASSLGRTPNTEAFF. The CDR3 DNA reads as TGTGCCAGCAGCTTAGGACGCACACCGAACACTGAAGCTTTCTTT. Drawing the rest from reference TRBV13 and TRBJ1-1, the complete variable domain is AAGVIQSPRHLIKEKRETATLKCYPIPRHDTVYWYQQGPGQDPQFLISFYEKMQSDKGSIPDRFSAQQFSDYHSELNMSSLELGDSALYFCASSLGRTPNTEAFFGQGTRLTVV.

This chain uses TRBV6-5 with TRBJ2-2; 8 nucleotides match TRBD2. The germline gives CDR1 MNHEY, CDR2 SVGAGI. The CDR3 spans 15 residues. Trimming at V came to 6 bases and at J to 2 bases, leaving 5 bases not matched to a gene. CDR3 nucleotide sequence: TGTGCCAGCAGACCGACTAGCGTAAACACCGGGGAGCTGTTTTTT. Its protein product is CASRPTSVNTGELFF.

The chain has TRBV7-6 and TRBJ1-1, with 8 nucleotides matching TRBD1. The CDR3 extends over 15 amino acids. V gave up 0 bases and J gave up 1 base; unmatched junction bases: 1. Germline V gene sequence: CDR1 SGHVS, CDR2 FNYEAQ. As DNA, the CDR3 is TGTGCCAGCAGCTTAGCCGGGACAGGGAACACTGAAGCTTTCTTT. Its translation: CASSLAGTGNTEAFF. The full variable domain, completed using reference TRBV7-6 and TRBJ1-1, is GAGVSQSPRYKVTKRGQDVALRCDPISGHVSLYWYRQALGQGPEFLTYFNYEAQQDKSGLPNDRFSAERPEGSISTLTIQRTEQRDSAMYRCASSLAGTGNTEAFFGQGTRLTVV.

The chain couples TRBV3-1 (or the pseudogene TRBV3-2) to TRBJ1-1; 8 nucleotides match TRBD1. The germline V gene has CDR1 LGHDT and CDR2 YNNKEL (reference sequence). The CDR3 is 14 amino acids. V shed 1 base, J shed 5 bases, and the junction held 3 bases outside the gene matches. The CDR3 loop reads CASSQATGGTEAFF. Here the CDR3 DNA reads TGTGCCAGCAGCCAAGCTACAGGGGGTACTGAAGCTTTCTTT.

The CDR3 DNA reads as TGTGCCAGCAGACGAGAGGGCACTGAAGCTTTCTTT. Translated, it gives CASRREGTEAFF. The chain carries TRBV6-5 and TRBJ1-1; D call uncertain. Germline V lookup: CDR1 MNHEY, CDR2 SVGAGI. Trimming stripped 6 bases from V and 4 bases from J, with 9 bases between. The CDR3 is 12 amino acids.

The chain combines TRBV27 with TRBJ2-3, with 9 bases lining up with TRBD2. Trimming at V came to 3 bases and at J to 3 bases, leaving 22 bases not matched to a gene. CDR3 size: 21 residues. Germline V CDR1 and CDR2: MNHEY, SMNVEV (reference sequence). Here the CDR3 reads CASSFRREGLYGVRVTDTQYF. The CDR3 region has the DNA TGTGCCAGCAGTTTTCGGCGGGAGGGCCTTTATGGGGTACGGGTAACAGATACGCAGTATTTT.

The rearrangement uses TRBV12-3 or TRBV12-4 and TRBJ1-1; TRBD1 is a possible D gene (6 bases). V was clipped by 6 bases and J by 10 bases, with 18 bases between them. CDR3 length equals 13 residues. This CDR3 reads CASRPVTGLGAFF. CDR3 DNA sequence: TGTGCCAGCAGACCAGTAACAGGGTTGGGAGCTTTCTTT.

The chain is built from TRBV30 and TRBJ1-4; TRBD1 agrees at 9 bases. Looked up from germline, CDR1 is GTSNPN and CDR2 is SVGIG (reference sequence). J was trimmed by 6 bases and V by 6 bases; bases with no gene match: 8. This CDR3 spans 14 amino acids. DNA for the CDR3: TGTGCCTGTATTTCCGGGACAGGGCATGAAAAACTGTTTTTT. Amino acids: CACISGTGHEKLFF.

This chain links TRBV7-9 with TRBJ2-5; D ambiguous. This CDR3 spans 13 amino acids. Trimming took off 4 bases at V and 2 bases at J, with 8 bases between the two ends. The V gene's germline CDR1 is SEHNR and CDR2 FQNEAQ (reference sequence). The CDR3 reads CASSWVAQETQYF. In DNA, the CDR3 is TGTGCCAGCAGCTGGGTTGCGCAAGAGACCCAGTACTTC. Variable domain in full (rest from reference TRBV7-9 and TRBJ2-5): DTGVSQNPRHKITKRGQNVTFRCDPISEHNRLYWYRQTLGQGPEFLTYFQNEAQLEKSRLLSDRFSAERPKGSFSTLEIQRTEQGDSAMYLCASSWVAQETQYFGPGTRLLVL.

V is TRBV7-2 and J is TRBJ2-5; possible D gene TRBD1, 5 bases. Trimming took off 5 bases at V and 0 bases at J, with 10 bases between the two ends. The CDR3 has 14 amino acids. Per germline, CDR1 SGHTA and CDR2 FQGNSA. CDR3 in amino acids: CASSPGRDQETQYF. In DNA form, the CDR3 reads TGTGCCAGCAGCCCGGGCAGGGACCAAGAGACCCAGTACTTC.

The V gene is TRBV5-6, the J gene TRBJ2-5; D remains unclear. The germline V gene encodes CDR1 SGHDT and CDR2 YYEEEE. The CDR3 is 14 amino acids. The ends were cut back, 0 bases at V and 7 bases at J, with 13 bases in the middle. The CDR3 DNA follows: TGTGCCAGCAGCTTGGGGCAGAGCATGGGGACCCAGTACTTC. It yields the protein CASSLGQSMGTQYF.